Described below is a single TCR beta chain sequence and its context. The antigen remains undetermined. This CDR3 contains 15 residues. The V gene end was trimmed by 5 bases and the J gene end by 0 bases; junction bases not matched to a gene: 3. CDR1 MNHEY and CDR2 SVGAGI come from the germline V gene. The PCR employed 60 Vbeta primers together with 13 Jbeta primers. Method: immunoSEQ multiplex PCR; TCRdb's copy keeps in-frame clones and lacks some. The top ten hold around 6.7% of the sample, which has roughly 160,000 clones, approximately 80% seen once. This record comes from a study of cytomegalovirus exposure and HLA in healthy donors. Study-wide results and caveats: Looking again later, the authors saw that most CMV-associated TCR beta chains seemed HLA-restricted. Listed as cytomegalovirus-associated were over 150 TCR beta chains. About 90% or about 30% of the time was how often most TCR beta V segments were productive, according to an earlier analysis. A later analysis reportedly found fewer N-insertions in an Asian-associated ancestry cluster than the approximately 670-donor mean.

The rearrangement joins TRBV6-5 to TRBJ2-7; 11 nucleotides line up with TRBD2. This sequence was found in a woman aged 25 to 39 in good health and CMV-seropositive. Sequencing was done on a sample of PBMCs. CDR3 nucleotide sequence: TGTGCCAGCAGTGCTAGCGGGGGGCCCTCCTACGAGCAGTACTTC. This codes for CASSASGGPSYEQYF.